A single count supports the clone carrying this T cell receptor beta chain. The antigen is undetermined. The source of the sample is a study of cytomegalovirus exposure and HLA in healthy donors. The CDR3 consists of 14 residues. Losses at the gene ends were 5 bases for V and 10 bases for J; bases not matched to a gene: 8. Germline V lookup: CDR1 ENHRY, CDR2 SYGVKD. With 60 Vbeta and 13 Jbeta primers, the PCR was carried out. The repertoire was sequenced with immunoSEQ multiplex PCR; TCRdb's copy has only in-frame clones and lacks some. Of about 140,000 clones in the sample, approximately 80% were seen once. Findings and caveats of the study: The authors listed around 150 TCR beta chains as cytomegalovirus-associated. Rare TCR sequences predominated, though certain public TCRs were found in many donors. As a later analysis revealed, most CMV-associated TCR beta chains appeared HLA-restricted.

Each donor's status was that of a healthy bone marrow donor. The J gene is TRBJ1-6, the V gene TRBV10-3, with 7 bases fitting TRBD1. This receptor was obtained from a male donor in good health and CMV-seronegative. Sequencing used PBMCs. The CDR3 DNA reads TGTGCCATCAGTACAGGGGAATGGGGATCACCCCTCCACTTT. It translates to CAISTGEWGSPLHF.